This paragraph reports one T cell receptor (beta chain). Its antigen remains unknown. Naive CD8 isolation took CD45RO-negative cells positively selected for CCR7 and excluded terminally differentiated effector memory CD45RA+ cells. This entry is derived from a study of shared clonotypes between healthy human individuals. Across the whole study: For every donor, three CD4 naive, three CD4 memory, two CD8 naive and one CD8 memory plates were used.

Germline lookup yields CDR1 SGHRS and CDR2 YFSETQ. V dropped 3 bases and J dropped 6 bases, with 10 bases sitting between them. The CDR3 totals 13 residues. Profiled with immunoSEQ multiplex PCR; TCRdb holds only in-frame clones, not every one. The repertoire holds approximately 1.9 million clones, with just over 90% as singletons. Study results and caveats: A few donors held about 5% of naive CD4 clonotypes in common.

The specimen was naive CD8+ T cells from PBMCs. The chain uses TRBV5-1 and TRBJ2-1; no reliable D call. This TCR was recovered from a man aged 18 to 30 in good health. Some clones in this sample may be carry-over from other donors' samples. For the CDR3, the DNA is TGCGCCAGCAGCTCTGTCACGGGCAATGAGCAGTTCTTC. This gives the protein CASSSVTGNEQFF.